The clone carrying this T cell receptor beta chain was seen more than once but under ten times. As yet, its antigen is unknown. This sample was taken from a study of CD8 T cells in ankylosing spondylitis. Study-wide results and caveats: In reactive arthritis synovial fluid and blood, some motif variants had been reported before. Seven or eight highly homologous variants made up a TCR beta motif, and this motif appeared characteristic of ankylosing spondylitis blood. There was reportedly significant enrichment of clones that were disease-linked in matched ankylosing spondylitis synovial fluid.

The authors made TCR beta libraries by quantitative 5'-RACE with molecular barcodes. From the 5' RACE reads, TCRdb called clonotypes with MiXCR, one entry per CDR3 protein. The data show almost 250,000 distinct CDR3 sequences, around 32% seen once. With V trimmed by 6 bases and J by 2 bases, 11 bases remained unmatched. The CDR3 consists of 17 residues. Germline CDR1 reads DFQATT; CDR2 reads SNEGSKA (reference sequence). The rearrangement uses TRBV20-1 and TRBJ2-3, with 13 nucleotides matching TRBD2. The source of this sequence is a male donor with ankylosing spondylitis or in good health (not recorded which). Sequenced material: blood, either unsorted or a sorted T cell fraction (not recorded which). Here the CDR3 reads CSAVPGLAGRYTDTQYF. The CDR3 DNA is TGCAGTGCAGTCCCGGGACTAGCGGGGCGCTACACAGATACGCAGTATTTT.